This is a list of T cell receptor beta chains from one sample in a study of blood T cell repertoires in COVID-19. This table comes from immunoSEQ multiplex PCR, and its TCRdb copy is limited to in-frame clones, with some not included. This sample carries 40,000 to 55,000 clones, 80% to 90% of them seen once, and the ten largest clones take 15%. Sequenced: peripheral blood. Every receptor here comes from an older man with active COVID-19. The CDR3 runs from the conserved cysteine through the conserved F or W. D genes are given only for firm matches. Not all rows give a size; the values are once, few, many and, for expanded clones, a class.

j_call | d_call | v_call | clone_size | cdr3_aa | cdr3_nt
TRBJ2-1 | - | TRBV7-9 | - | CASSFIQGPDEQFF | TGTGCCAGCAGCTTCATACAGGGCCCCGATGAGCAGTTCTTC
TRBJ2-5 | TRBD1 | TRBV25-1 | - | CASSEWTGISETQYF | TGTGCCAGCAGTGAATGGACAGGGATAAGCGAGACCCAGTACTTC
TRBJ1-4 | - | TRBV5-4 | - | CASSLKKGTTNEKLFF | TGTGCCAGCAGCTTGAAAAAGGGGACAACTAATGAAAAACTGTTTTTT
TRBJ1-1 | - | TRBV9 | - | CASSVARNTEAFF | TGTGCCAGCAGCGTAGCGAGGAACACTGAAGCTTTCTTT
TRBJ2-6 | TRBD1 | TRBV19 | once | CASRGQGKGSGANVLTF | TGTGCCAGTAGAGGACAGGGGAAGGGGTCTGGGGCCAACGTCCTGACTTTC
TRBJ2-1 | - | TRBV9 | few | CASSVAGEPYNEQFF | TGTGCCAGCAGCGTAGCCGGAGAACCCTACAATGAGCAGTTCTTC
TRBJ2-7 | TRBD1 | TRBV18 | once | CASSPDRVRSGEQYF | TGTGCCAGCTCACCCGACAGGGTTCGCTCGGGCGAGCAGTACTTC
TRBJ2-1 | TRBD1 | TRBV5-4 | - | CASSPGARDRASEQFF | TGTGCCAGCAGCCCAGGAGCGAGAGACAGGGCTAGTGAGCAGTTCTTC
TRBJ1-2 | TRBD1 | TRBV4-3 | few | CASSQEGQYPNGYTF | TGCGCCAGCAGCCAAGAGGGACAGTACCCCAATGGCTACACCTTC
TRBJ2-7 | - | TRBV5-4 | - | CASSLGRTNYEQYF | TGTGCCAGCAGCTTGGGTCGAACAAACTACGAGCAGTACTTC
TRBJ1-5 | - | TRBV6-6 | once | CASSYSAQMFNQPQHF | TGTGCCAGCAGTTACTCGGCACAGATGTTCAATCAGCCCCAGCATTTT
TRBJ1-2 | TRBD1 | TRBV5-6 | - | CASSVGTGGGYGYTF | TGTGCCAGCAGCGTCGGGACAGGGGGCGGCTATGGCTACACCTTC
TRBJ2-5 | - | TRBV4-2 | - | CASSPLVSASKETQYF | TGTGCCAGCAGCCCCCTGGTCTCCGCTAGTAAAGAGACCCAGTACTTC
TRBJ2-1 | TRBD2 | TRBV28 | - | CASSETSGGANEQFF | TGTGCCAGCAGTGAAACTAGCGGGGGGGCCAATGAGCAGTTCTTC
TRBJ2-7 | TRBD2 | TRBV13 | medium-sized | CASSSLAGASSYEQYF | TGTGCCAGCAGCTCACTAGCGGGGGCGAGCTCCTACGAGCAGTACTTC
TRBJ2-1 | TRBD2 | TRBV3-1/TRBV3-2 | once | CASSEGIAGRTHNEQFF | TGTGCCAGCAGCGAAGGGATAGCGGGGAGGACCCACAATGAGCAGTTCTTC
TRBJ1-5 | - | TRBV20-1 | once | CSASHGLSGIYSNQPQHF | TGCAGTGCTAGTCATGGGTTATCAGGGATTTATAGCAATCAGCCCCAGCATTTT
TRBJ2-2 | - | TRBV7-6 | - | CASSLTVTKNTGELFF | TGTGCCAGCAGCTTAACAGTGACAAAGAACACCGGGGAGCTGTTTTTT
TRBJ2-7 | - | TRBV5-8 | once | CASHRDYEQYF | TGTGCCAGCCACAGAGACTACGAGCAGTACTTC
TRBJ2-5 | TRBD2 | TRBV2 | - | CASRVRAGGVETQYF | TGTGCCAGCCGGGTCAGAGCGGGGGGAGTGGAGACCCAGTACTTC
TRBJ1-5 | - | TRBV27 | once | CASSLWADSNQPQHF | TGTGCCAGCAGTTTATGGGCAGATAGCAATCAGCCCCAGCATTTT
TRBJ1-3 | TRBD1 | TRBV7-8 | - | CASSPPTGTGNTIYF | TGTGCCAGCAGCCCCCCGACAGGGACGGGAAACACCATATATTTT
TRBJ1-5 | - | TRBV9 | - | CASSVGGADNQPQHF | TGTGCCAGCAGCGTGGGAGGGGCGGACAATCAGCCCCAGCATTTT
TRBJ2-3 | TRBD1 | TRBV4-1 | - | CASSQLFPGQEADTQYF | TGCGCCAGCAGCCAGTTATTTCCGGGACAGGAGGCAGATACGCAGTATTTT
TRBJ1-2 | - | TRBV7-2 | - | CASSFAGDYGYTF | TGTGCCAGCAGCTTCGCAGGGGACTATGGCTACACCTTC
TRBJ1-4 | - | TRBV5-1 | - | CASSPNARATNEKLFF | TGCGCCAGCAGCCCGAATGCGAGGGCAACTAATGAAAAACTGTTTTTT
TRBJ1-4 | TRBD1 | TRBV10-3 | - | CAISEPKAGGKLFF | TGTGCCATCAGTGAGCCAAAAGCAGGGGGAAAACTGTTTTTT
TRBJ2-7 | - | TRBV24-1 | - | CATSDWDTHYEQYF | TGTGCCACCAGTGATTGGGACACCCACTACGAGCAGTACTTC
TRBJ1-2 | - | TRBV6-5 | - | CASSSTANYGYTF | TGTGCCAGCAGTTCGACAGCTAACTATGGCTACACCTTC
TRBJ2-5 | TRBD2 | TRBV4-2 | - | CASSQSGAGGQETQYF | TGTGCCAGCAGCCAAAGCGGAGCGGGGGGGCAAGAGACCCAGTACTTC
TRBJ1-4 | - | TRBV5-4 | - | CASSLAGDNEKLFF | TGTGCCAGCAGCTTGGCGGGGGATAATGAAAAACTGTTTTTT
TRBJ2-3 | TRBD2 | TRBV5-5 | - | CASSLSSSGGPSTDTQYF | TGTGCCAGCAGCTTGTCTTCTAGCGGGGGACCTAGCACAGATACGCAGTATTTT
TRBJ2-5 | TRBD1 | TRBV18 | - | CASSRRSGQGNRYQETQYF | TGTGCCAGCTCCCGACGATCGGGACAGGGAAATCGGTACCAAGAGACCCAGTACTTC
TRBJ2-3 | - | TRBV5-1 | - | CASSDGGVRDTQYF | TGCGCCAGCAGCGACGGCGGGGTAAGAGATACGCAGTATTTT
TRBJ2-1 | - | TRBV7-6 | - | CASSLNLVGNEQFF | TGTGCCAGCAGCTTAAACTTGGTTGGCAATGAGCAGTTCTTC
TRBJ2-7 | - | TRBV6-2/TRBV6-3 | - | CASSYSNDLRGTAYEQYF | TGTGCCAGCAGTTACTCAAACGATCTCCGCGGGACAGCTTACGAGCAGTACTTC
TRBJ2-3 | - | TRBV14 | - | CASSQRRGTDTQYF | TGTGCCAGCAGCCAACGAAGGGGGACAGATACGCAGTATTTT
TRBJ1-2 | TRBD1 | TRBV3-1/TRBV3-2 | - | CASSQGTGEFSGYTF | TGTGCCAGCAGCCAAGGGACAGGGGAGTTCTCTGGCTACACCTTC
TRBJ2-3 | TRBD1 | TRBV24-1 | - | CATRRDRDTDTQYF | TGTGCCACCAGGCGGGACAGGGACACAGATACGCAGTATTTT
TRBJ2-1 | TRBD2 | TRBV7-8 | - | CASSSPSTSGVYNEQFF | TGTGCCAGCAGCTCACCATCGACTAGCGGGGTATACAATGAGCAGTTCTTC
TRBJ2-6 | - | TRBV18 | - | CASSPPRGAGANVLTF | TGTGCCAGCTCACCACCCAGGGGAGCTGGGGCCAACGTCCTGACTTTC
TRBJ2-1 | TRBD2 | TRBV5-4 | - | CASSLASGGVSYNEQFF | TGTGCCAGCAGCTTGGCTAGCGGGGGTGTCTCCTACAATGAGCAGTTCTTC
TRBJ2-7 | - | TRBV19 | - | CASSAQVNYEQYF | TGTGCCAGTAGTGCCCAGGTAAACTACGAGCAGTACTTC
TRBJ1-5 | - | TRBV7-8 | - | CASSLGGLGQPQHF | TGTGCCAGCAGCTTAGGCGGTCTAGGTCAGCCCCAGCATTTT
TRBJ2-7 | TRBD1 | TRBV27 | - | CASSLLGQGVTYEQYF | TGTGCCAGCAGTTTACTGGGACAGGGGGTTACCTACGAGCAGTACTTC
TRBJ2-3 | - | TRBV11-2 | - | CASSLGPVETDTQYF | TGTGCCAGCAGCCTGGGGCCAGTAGAGACAGATACGCAGTATTTT